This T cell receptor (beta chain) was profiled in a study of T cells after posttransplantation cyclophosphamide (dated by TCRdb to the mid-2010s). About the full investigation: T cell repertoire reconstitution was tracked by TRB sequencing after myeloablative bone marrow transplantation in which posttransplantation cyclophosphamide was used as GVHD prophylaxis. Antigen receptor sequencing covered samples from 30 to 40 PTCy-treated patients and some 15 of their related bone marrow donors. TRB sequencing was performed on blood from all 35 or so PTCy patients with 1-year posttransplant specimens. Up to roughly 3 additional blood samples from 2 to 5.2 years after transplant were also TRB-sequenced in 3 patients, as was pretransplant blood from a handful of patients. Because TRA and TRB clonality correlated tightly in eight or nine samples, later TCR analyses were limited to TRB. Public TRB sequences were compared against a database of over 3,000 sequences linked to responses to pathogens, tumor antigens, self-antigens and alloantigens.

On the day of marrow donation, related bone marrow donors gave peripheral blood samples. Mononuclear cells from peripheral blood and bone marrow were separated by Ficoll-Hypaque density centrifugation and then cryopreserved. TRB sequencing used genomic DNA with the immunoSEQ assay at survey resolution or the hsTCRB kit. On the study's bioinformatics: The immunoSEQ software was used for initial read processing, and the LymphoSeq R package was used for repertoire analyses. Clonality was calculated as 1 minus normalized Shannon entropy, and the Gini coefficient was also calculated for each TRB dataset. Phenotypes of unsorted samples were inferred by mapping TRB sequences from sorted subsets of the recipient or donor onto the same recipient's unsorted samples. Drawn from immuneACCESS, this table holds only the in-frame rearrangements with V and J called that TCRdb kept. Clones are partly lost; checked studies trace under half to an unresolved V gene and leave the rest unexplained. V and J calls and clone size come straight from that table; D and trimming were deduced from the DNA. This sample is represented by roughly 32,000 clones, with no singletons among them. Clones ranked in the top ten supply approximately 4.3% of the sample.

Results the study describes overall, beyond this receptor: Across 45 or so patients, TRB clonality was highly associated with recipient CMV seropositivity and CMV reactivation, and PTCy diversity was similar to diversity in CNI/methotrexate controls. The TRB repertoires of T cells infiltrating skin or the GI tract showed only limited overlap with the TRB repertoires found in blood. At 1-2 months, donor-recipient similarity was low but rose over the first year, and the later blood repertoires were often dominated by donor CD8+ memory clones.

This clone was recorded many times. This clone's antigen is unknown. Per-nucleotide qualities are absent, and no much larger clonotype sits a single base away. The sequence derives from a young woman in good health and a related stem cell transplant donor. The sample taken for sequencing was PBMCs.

The CDR3 protein is CASSVEASGNTIYF. The DNA sequence reads TGTGCCAGCAGTGTCGAGGCCTCAGGAAACACCATATATTTT. The chain couples TRBV6-4 to TRBJ1-3, with no confident D gene call. The germline V gene encodes CDR1 MRHNA and CDR2 SNTAGT. Inclusive of the bounding cysteine and phenylalanine, the CDR3 is 14 residues long. Only the CDR3 part of the read is kept: 42 bases, read in frame from the first base. Cut back by 4 bases and 4 bases, the V and J ends lie 11 bases apart.